This T cell receptor beta chain was captured in a study of cytomegalovirus exposure and HLA in healthy donors. At the level of the study: Inside one of the first data releases sat 80 million to 95 million unique TCRs taken from HLA-typed donors.

Note on this clone: Its antigen is not known.

Study-wide findings and caveats: It was assumed in the presence/absence analyses that sequencing depth was roughly uniform across donors.

This CDR3 is built from 13 residues. Germline values: CDR1 MNHNS, CDR2 SASEGT. These donors, healthy bone marrow donors, were studied. The PCR made use of 60 Vbeta and 13 Jbeta primers. Assay used: immunoSEQ multiplex PCR; TCRdb lists only in-frame clones, some missing. The data show roughly 190,000 clones, with about three quarters seen just once and 2.5% to 3.5% held by the top ten. The rearrangement uses TRBV6-1 and TRBJ2-7, with TRBD2 identical over 7 bases. The sample consisted of PBMCs. The origin of this receptor is a female donor in good health and CMV-seronegative. The CDR3 here is CSAGTTRFYEQYF. The CDR3 bases are TGTTCAGCCGGGACTACACGTTTCTACGAGCAGTACTTC.